This T cell receptor beta chain was obtained from a study of identical twins. Study conclusions and caveats: There was an excess of low generation probability in the out-of-frame alpha sequences that twins shared. It was possible that invariant MAIT and iNKT cells partly confounded the zero-insertion analyses.

Germline CDR1 is DFQATT and CDR2 is SNEGSKA (reference sequence). V was pared by 3 bases and J by 4 bases, with 12 bases between. The CDR3 is 13 residues long. Template switching added a universal primer site, and cDNA bore unique molecular identifiers. From the 5' RACE reads, TCRdb called clonotypes with MiXCR, one entry per CDR3 protein. This table holds 1.5 million to 2 million distinct CDR3 sequences, about 31% found once. A note on this clonotype: What it binds is not known.

The chain is built from TRBV20-1 and TRBJ1-1; D possibly corresponds to TRBD1 (5 bases). The receptor's source is a newborn girl in good health. The sample consisted of cord blood. In DNA, the CDR3 is TGCAGTGCTAGCCCCAGGGATAGCACTGAAGCTTTCTTT. It translates to CSASPRDSTEAFF.